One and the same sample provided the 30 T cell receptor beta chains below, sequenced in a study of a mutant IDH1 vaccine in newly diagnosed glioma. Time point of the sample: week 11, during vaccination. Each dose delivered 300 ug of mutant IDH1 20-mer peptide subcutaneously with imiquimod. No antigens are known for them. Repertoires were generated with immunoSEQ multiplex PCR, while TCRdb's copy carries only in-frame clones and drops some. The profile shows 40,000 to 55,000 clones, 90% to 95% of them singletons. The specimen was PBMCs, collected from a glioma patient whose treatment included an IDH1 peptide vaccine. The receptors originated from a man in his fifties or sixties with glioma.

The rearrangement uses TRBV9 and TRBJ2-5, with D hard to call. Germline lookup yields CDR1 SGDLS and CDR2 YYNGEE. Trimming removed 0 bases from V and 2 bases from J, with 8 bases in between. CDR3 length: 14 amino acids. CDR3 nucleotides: TGTGCCAGCAGCGTAGATGGCAGGCAAGAGACCCAGTACTTC. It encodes CASSVDGRQETQYF.

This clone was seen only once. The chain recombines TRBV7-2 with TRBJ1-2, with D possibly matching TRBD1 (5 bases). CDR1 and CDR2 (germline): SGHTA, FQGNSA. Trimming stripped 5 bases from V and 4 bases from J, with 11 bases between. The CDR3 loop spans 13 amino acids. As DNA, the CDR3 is TGTGCCAGCAGCCCACAAGGGGTCTATGGCTACACCTTC. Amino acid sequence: CASSPQGVYGYTF.

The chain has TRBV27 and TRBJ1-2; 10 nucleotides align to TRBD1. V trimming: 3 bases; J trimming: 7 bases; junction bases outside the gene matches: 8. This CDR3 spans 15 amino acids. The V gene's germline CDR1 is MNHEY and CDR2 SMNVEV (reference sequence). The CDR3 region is CASSFSRQGARGYTF. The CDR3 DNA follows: TGTGCCAGCAGTTTCTCAAGACAGGGGGCGCGTGGCTACACCTTC.

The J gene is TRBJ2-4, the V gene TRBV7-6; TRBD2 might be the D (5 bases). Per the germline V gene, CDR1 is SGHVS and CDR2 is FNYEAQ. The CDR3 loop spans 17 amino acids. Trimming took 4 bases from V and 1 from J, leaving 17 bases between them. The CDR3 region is CASSSRTRGSAKNIQYF. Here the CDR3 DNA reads TGTGCCAGCAGCTCCAGGACTCGAGGCTCGGCCAAAAACATTCAGTACTTC.

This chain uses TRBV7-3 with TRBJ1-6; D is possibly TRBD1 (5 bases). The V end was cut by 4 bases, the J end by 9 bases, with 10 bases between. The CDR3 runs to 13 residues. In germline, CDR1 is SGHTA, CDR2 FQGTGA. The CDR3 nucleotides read TGTGCCAGCAGCTCCGCTAGGGGTTCACCCCTCCACTTT. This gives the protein CASSSARGSPLHF.

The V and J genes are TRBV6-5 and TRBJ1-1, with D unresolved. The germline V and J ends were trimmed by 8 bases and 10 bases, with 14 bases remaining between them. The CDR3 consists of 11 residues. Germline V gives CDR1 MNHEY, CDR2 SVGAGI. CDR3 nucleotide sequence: TGTGCCAGCGTATTCGGGCTGAGAGCTTTCTTT. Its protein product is CASVFGLRAFF.

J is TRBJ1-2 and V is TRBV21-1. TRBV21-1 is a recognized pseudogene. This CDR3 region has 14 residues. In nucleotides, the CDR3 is TGTGCCAGCAGCAAAGGGGGGTCTAACTATGGCTACACCTTC. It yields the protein CASSKGGSNYGYTF.

CDR3 coding DNA: TGTGCCAGCAGTTACTCGAATGGGGGGAGCGCCGGGGAGCTGTTTTTT. Translated: CASSYSNGGSAGELFF. This sequence joins TRBV6-6 and TRBJ2-2; maybe TRBD2 (6 bases). The germline V gene has CDR1 MNHNY and CDR2 SVGAGI (reference sequence). V was trimmed by 0 bases and J by 6 bases, leaving 14 bases between them. CDR3 length equals 16 residues.

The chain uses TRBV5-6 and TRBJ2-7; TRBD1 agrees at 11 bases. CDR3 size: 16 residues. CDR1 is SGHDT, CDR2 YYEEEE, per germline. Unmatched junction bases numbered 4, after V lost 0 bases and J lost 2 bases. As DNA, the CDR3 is TGTGCCAGCAGCTTGGAGGGGACAGGGGGGACCTACGAGCAGTACTTC. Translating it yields CASSLEGTGGTYEQYF.

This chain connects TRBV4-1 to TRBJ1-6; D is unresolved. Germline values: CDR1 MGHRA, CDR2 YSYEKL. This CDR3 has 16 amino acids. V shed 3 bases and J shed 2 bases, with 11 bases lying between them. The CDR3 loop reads CASSQRLVPYNSPLHF. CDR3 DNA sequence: TGCGCCAGCAGCCAGCGGCTGGTCCCCTATAATTCACCCCTCCACTTT.

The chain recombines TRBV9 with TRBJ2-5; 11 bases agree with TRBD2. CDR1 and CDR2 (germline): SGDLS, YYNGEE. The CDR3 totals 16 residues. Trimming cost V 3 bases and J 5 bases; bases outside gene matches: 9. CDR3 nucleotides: TGTGCCAGCAGCGGTAATAGCGGGGGGGCCGAGGAGACCCAGTACTTC. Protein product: CASSGNSGGAEETQYF.

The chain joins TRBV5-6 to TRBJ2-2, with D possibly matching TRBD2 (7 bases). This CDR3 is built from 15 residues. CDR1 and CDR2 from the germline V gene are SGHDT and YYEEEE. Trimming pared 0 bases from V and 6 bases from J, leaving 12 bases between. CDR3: CASSLGGGVAGELFF. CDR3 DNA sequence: TGTGCCAGCAGCTTGGGGGGGGGCGTTGCCGGGGAGCTGTTTTTT.

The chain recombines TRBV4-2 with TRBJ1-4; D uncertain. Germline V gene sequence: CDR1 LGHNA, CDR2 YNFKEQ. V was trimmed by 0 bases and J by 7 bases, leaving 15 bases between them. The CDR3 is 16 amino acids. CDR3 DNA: TGTGCCAGCAGCCAAGATCTTCCCGGCAGTGGTGAAAAACTGTTTTTT. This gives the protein CASSQDLPGSGEKLFF.

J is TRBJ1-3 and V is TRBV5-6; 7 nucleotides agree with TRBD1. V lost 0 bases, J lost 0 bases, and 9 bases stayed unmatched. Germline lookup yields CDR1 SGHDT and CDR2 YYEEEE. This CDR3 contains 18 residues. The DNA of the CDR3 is TGTGCCAGCAGCTTGGTATACGGACAGGCCGTCTCTGGAAACACCATATATTTT. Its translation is CASSLVYGQAVSGNTIYF.

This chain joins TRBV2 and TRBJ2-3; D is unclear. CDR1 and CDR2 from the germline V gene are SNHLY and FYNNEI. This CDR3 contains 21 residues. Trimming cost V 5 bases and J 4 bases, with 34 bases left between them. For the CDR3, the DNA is TGTGCCAGCAGTTATAATATAGCCTCACTGCGCACTCTCCACGCCCCAGATACGCAGTATTTT. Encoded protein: CASSYNIASLRTLHAPDTQYF.

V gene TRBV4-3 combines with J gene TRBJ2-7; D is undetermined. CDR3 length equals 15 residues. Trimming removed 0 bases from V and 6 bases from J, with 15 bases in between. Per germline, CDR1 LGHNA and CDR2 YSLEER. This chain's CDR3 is CASSQDKGSWGEQYF. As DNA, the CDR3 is TGCGCCAGCAGCCAAGATAAGGGTTCCTGGGGCGAGCAGTACTTC.

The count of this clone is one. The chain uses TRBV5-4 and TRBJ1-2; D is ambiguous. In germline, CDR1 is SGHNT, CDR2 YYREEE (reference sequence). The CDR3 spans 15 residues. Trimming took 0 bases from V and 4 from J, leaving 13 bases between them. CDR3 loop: CASSLDGKSTYGYTF. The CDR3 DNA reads TGTGCCAGCAGCTTGGACGGGAAATCTACCTATGGCTACACCTTC.

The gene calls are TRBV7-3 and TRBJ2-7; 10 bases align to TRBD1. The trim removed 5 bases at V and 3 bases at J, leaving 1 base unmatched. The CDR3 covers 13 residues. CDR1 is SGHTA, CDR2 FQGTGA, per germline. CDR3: CASSRDRGYEQYF. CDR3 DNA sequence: TGTGCCAGCAGCCGGGACAGGGGCTACGAGCAGTACTTC.

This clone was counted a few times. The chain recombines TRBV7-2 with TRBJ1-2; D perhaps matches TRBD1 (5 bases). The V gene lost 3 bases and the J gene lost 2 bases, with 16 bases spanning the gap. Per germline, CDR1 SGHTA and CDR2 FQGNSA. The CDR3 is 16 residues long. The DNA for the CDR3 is TGTGCCAGCAGCTTGACCTCCTGGGGGGAAAACTATGGCTACACCTTC. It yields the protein CASSLTSWGENYGYTF. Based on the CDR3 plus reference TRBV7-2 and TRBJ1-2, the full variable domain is GAGVSQSPSNKVTEKGKDVELRCDPISGHTALYWYRQSLGQGLEFLIYFQGNSAPDKSGLPSDRFSAERTGGSVSTLTIQRTQQEDSAVYLCASSLTSWGENYGYTFGSGTRLTVV.

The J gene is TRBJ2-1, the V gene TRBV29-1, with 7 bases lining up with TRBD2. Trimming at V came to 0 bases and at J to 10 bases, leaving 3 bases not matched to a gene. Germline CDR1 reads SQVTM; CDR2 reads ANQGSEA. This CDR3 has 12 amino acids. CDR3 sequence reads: CSVEESGLEQFF. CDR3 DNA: TGCAGCGTTGAAGAATCGGGACTAGAGCAGTTCTTC.

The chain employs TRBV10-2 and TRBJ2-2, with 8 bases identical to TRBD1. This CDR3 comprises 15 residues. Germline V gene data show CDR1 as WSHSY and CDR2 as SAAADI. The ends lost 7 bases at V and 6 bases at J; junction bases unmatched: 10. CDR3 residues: CASKLRTGKAGELFF. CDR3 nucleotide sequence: TGCGCCAGCAAGCTTCGGACAGGGAAGGCCGGGGAGCTGTTTTTT.

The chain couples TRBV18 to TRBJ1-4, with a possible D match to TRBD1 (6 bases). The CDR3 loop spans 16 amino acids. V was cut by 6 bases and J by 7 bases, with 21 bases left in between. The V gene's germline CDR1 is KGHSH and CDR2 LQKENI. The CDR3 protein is CASSLRLGAVGEKLFF. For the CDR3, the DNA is TGTGCCAGCTCCCTTAGGCTGGGGGCGGTTGGTGAAAAACTGTTTTTT.

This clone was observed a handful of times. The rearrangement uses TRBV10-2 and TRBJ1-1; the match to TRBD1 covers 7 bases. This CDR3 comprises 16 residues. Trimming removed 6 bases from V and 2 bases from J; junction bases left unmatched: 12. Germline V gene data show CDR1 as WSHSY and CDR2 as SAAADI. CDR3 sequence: CASRDFIGTANTEAFF. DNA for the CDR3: TGCGCCAGCAGGGACTTTATAGGGACAGCCAACACTGAAGCTTTCTTT.

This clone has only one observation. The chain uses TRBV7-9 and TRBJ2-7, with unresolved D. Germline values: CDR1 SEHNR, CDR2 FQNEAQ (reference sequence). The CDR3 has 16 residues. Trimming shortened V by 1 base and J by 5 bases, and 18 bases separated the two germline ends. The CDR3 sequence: CASSLVATRTHDEQYF. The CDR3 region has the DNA TGTGCCAGCAGCTTAGTGGCCACACGGACGCACGACGAGCAGTACTTC.

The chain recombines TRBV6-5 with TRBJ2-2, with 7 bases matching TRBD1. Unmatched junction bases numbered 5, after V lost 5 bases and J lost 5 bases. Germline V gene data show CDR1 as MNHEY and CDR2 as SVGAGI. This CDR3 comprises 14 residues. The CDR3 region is CASSHGQETGELFF. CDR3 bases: TGTGCCAGCAGTCACGGACAGGAGACCGGGGAGCTGTTTTTT.

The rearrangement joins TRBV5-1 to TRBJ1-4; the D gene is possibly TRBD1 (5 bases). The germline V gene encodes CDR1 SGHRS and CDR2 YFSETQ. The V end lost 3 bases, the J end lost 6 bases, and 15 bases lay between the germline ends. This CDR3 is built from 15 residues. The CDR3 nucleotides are TGCGCCAGCAGCTCCCGACAGCCCCTCGATGAAAAACTGTTTTTT. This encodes CASSSRQPLDEKLFF.

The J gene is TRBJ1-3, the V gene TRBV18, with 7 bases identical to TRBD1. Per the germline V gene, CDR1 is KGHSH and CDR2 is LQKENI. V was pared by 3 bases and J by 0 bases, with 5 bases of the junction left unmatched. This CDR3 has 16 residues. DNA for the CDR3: TGTGCCAGCTCACCCCCCGGACAGGCCTCTGGAAACACCATATATTTT. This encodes CASSPPGQASGNTIYF. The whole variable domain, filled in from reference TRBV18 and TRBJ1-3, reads NAGVMQNPRHLVRRRGQEARLRCSPMKGHSHVYWYRQLPEEGLKFMVYLQKENIIDESGMPKERFSAEFPKEGPSILRIQQVVRGDSAAYFCASSPPGQASGNTIYFGEGSWLTVV.

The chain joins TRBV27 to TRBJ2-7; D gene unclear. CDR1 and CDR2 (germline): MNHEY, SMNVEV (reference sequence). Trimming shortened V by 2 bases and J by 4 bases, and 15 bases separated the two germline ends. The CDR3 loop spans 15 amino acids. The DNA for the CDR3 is TGTGCCAGCAGTTTAGCCCCGGAGTCTAAGTACGAGCAGTACTTC. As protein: CASSLAPESKYEQYF.

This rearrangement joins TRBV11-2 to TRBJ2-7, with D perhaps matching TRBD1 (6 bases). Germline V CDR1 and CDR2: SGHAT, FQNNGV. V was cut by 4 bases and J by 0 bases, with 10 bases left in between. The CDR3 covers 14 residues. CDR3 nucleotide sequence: TGTGCCAGCAGCTACGACAGGTTCTCCTACGAGCAGTACTTC. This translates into CASSYDRFSYEQYF.

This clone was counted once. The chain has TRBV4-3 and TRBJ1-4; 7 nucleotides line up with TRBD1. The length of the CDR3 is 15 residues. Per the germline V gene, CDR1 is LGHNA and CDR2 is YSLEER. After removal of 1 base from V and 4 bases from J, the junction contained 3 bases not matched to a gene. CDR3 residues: CASSQGQGYNEKLFF. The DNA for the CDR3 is TGCGCCAGCAGCCAAGGACAGGGTTATAATGAAAAACTGTTTTTT.